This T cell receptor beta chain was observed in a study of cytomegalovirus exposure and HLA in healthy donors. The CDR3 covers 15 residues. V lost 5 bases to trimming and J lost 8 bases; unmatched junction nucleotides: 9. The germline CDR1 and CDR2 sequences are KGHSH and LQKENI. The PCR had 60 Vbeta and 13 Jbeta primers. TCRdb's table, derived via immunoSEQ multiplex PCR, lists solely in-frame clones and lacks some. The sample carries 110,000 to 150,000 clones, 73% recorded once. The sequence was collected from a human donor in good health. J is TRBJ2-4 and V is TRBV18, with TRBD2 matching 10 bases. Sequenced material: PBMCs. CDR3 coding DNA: TGTGCCAGCTCAGCTAGCGGGGGTAAGAGGGACATTCAGTACTTC. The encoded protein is CASSASGGKRDIQYF.